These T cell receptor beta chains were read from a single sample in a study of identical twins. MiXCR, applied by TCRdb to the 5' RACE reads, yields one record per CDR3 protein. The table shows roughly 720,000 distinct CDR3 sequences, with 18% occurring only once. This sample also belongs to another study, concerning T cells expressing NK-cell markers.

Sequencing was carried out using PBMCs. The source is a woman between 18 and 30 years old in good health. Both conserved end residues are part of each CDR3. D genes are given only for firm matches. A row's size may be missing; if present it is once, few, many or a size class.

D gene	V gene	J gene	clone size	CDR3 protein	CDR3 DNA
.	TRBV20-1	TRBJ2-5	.	CSARDLLARLQETQYF	TGCAGTGCTAGAGATCTTTTAGCGCGACTTCAAGAGACCCAGTACTTC
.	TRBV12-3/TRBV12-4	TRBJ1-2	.	CASSSGLGGYTF	TGTGCCAGCAGTTCGGGGCTCGGGGGCTACACCTTC
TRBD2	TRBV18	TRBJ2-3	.	CASSETSGRENTQYF	TGTGCCAGCTCAGAGACTAGCGGGAGAGAAAATACGCAGTATTTT
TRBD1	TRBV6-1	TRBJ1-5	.	CASSAGTGGAQPQHF	TGTGCCAGCAGTGCGGGGACAGGGGGCGCGCAGCCCCAGCATTTT
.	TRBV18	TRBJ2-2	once	CASSPRQGRAGELFF	TGTGCCAGCTCACCTCGCCAGGGCCGCGCCGGGGAGCTGTTTTTT
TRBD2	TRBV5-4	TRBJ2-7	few	CASSFGTSEGEQYF	TGTGCCAGCAGTTTTGGGACTAGCGAGGGCGAGCAGTACTTC
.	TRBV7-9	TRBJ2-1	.	CASSWKGFRAGNEQFF	TGTGCCAGCAGCTGGAAGGGATTCCGGGCGGGCAATGAGCAGTTCTTC
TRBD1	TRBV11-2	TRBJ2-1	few	CASSLVPGGRRGNEQFF	TGTGCCAGCAGCTTAGTGCCAGGGGGTCGTAGGGGCAATGAGCAGTTCTTC
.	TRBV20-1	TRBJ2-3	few	CSARASALRGTDTQYF	TGCAGTGCAAGAGCTAGCGCCCTCAGGGGCACAGATACGCAGTATTTT
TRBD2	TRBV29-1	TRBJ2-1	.	CSVPGLAIGVQFF	TGCAGCGTTCCCGGACTAGCGATAGGAGTGCAGTTCTTC
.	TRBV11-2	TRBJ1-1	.	CASSLQQINTEAFF	TGTGCCAGCAGCTTACAACAGATAAACACTGAAGCTTTCTTT
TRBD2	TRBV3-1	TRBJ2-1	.	CASSRTSGRTNEQFF	TGTGCCAGCAGCCGGACTAGCGGGAGAACGAATGAGCAGTTCTTC
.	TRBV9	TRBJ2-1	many	CASSPGASSYNEQFF	TGTGCCAGCAGCCCGGGCGCGAGCTCCTACAATGAGCAGTTCTTC
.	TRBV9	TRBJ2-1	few	CASSGSGGQNEQFF	TGTGCCAGCAGCGGATCGGGGGGACAGAATGAGCAGTTCTTC
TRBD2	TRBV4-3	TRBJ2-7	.	CASSLQTSGRSSYEQYF	TGCGCCAGCAGCCTGCAGACTAGCGGGAGAAGCTCCTACGAGCAGTACTTC
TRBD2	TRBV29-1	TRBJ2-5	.	CSVRGGVETQYF	TGCAGCGTTCGCGGGGGAGTCGAGACCCAGTACTTC
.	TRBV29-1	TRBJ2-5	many	CSVEGGRVVETQYF	TGCAGCGTTGAAGGCGGCAGGGTAGTGGAGACCCAGTACTTC
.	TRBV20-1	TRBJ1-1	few	CSAAGGPEAFF	TGCAGTGCTGCCGGCGGCCCTGAAGCTTTCTTT
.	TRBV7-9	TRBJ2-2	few	CASRHYRDTLNTGELFF	TGTGCCAGCAGGCATTACCGGGACACCCTGAACACCGGGGAGCTGTTTTTT
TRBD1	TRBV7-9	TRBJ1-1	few	CASSAQGESLKNTEAFF	TGTGCCAGCAGCGCGCAGGGGGAGTCGTTGAAAAACACTGAAGCTTTCTTT
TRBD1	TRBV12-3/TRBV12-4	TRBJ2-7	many	CASSFGQGGTYEQYF	TGTGCCAGCAGTTTCGGCCAAGGGGGCACCTACGAGCAGTACTTC
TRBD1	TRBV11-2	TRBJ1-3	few	CASSFGTARNTIYF	TGTGCCAGCAGCTTCGGGACAGCCAGAAACACCATATATTTT
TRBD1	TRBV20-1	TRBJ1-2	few	CSARGQGASNYGYTF	TGCAGTGCCCGGGGACAGGGGGCATCTAACTATGGCTACACCTTC
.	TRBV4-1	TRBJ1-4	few	CASSLRQGTYEKLFF	TGCGCCAGCAGCTTGAGGCAGGGTACCTATGAAAAACTGTTTTTT
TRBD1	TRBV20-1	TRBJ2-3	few	CSARVGTVTDTQYF	TGCAGTGCTAGGGTCGGGACAGTCACAGATACGCAGTATTTT
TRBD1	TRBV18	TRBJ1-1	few	CASSSSIGTGNTEAFF	TGTGCCAGCTCAAGCTCGATAGGGACAGGGAACACTGAAGCTTTCTTT
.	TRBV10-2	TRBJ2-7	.	CASSVQVTYEQYF	TGCGCCAGCAGTGTTCAGGTTACCTACGAGCAGTACTTC
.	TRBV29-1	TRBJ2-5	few	CSVDSGTYQETQYF	TGCAGCGTTGATAGCGGCACGTACCAAGAGACCCAGTACTTC
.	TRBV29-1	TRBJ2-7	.	CSVGKGREQYF	TGCAGCGTTGGAAAAGGCAGGGAGCAGTACTTC
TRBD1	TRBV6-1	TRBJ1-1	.	CASSRQGLNTEAFF	TGTGCCAGCAGTCGACAGGGTTTGAACACTGAAGCTTTCTTT
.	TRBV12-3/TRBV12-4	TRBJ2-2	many	CASSSRSELFF	TGTGCCAGCAGTTCCCGCTCGGAGCTGTTTTTT
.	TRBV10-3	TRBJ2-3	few	CAISEYAATSTDTQYF	TGTGCCATCAGTGAGTATGCAGCCACCTCAACAGATACGCAGTATTTT
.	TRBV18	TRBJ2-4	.	CASSPPRHRRNIQYF	TGTGCCAGCTCACCTCCCCGGCACAGAAGAAACATTCAGTACTTC
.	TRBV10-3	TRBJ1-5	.	CAISDGKWSNQPQHF	TGTGCCATCAGTGACGGGAAGTGGAGCAATCAGCCCCAGCATTTT
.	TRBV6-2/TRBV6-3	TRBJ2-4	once	CASNSGLENIQYF	TGTGCCAGCAATTCGGGTTTGGAAAACATTCAGTACTTC
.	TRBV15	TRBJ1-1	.	CATSRAQNTEAFF	TGTGCCACCAGCAGAGCCCAGAACACTGAAGCTTTCTTT
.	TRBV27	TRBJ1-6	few	CASSLSRHRPLHF	TGTGCCAGCAGTTTATCTCGACATCGGCCCCTCCACTTT
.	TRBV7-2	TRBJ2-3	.	CASSSYRKADTQYF	TGTGCCAGCAGTAGCTATAGGAAAGCAGATACGCAGTATTTT
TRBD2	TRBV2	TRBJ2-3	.	CASSDLEASGGTDTQYF	TGTGCCAGCAGTGATTTAGAGGCTAGCGGGGGGACAGATACGCAGTATTTT
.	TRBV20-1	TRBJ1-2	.	CSASILTANYGYTF	TGCAGTGCTAGTATTCTGACGGCTAACTATGGCTACACCTTC
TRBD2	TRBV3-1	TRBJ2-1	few	CASSPGLAGKFF	TGTGCCAGCAGCCCCGGACTAGCGGGAAAGTTCTTC
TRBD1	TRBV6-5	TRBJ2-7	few	CASSSGPGQTYEQYF	TGTGCCAGCAGTTCCGGGCCGGGACAGACCTACGAGCAGTACTTC
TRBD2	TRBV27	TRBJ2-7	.	CASAGGSPLSDEQYF	TGTGCCTCAGCGGGGGGGTCCCCGTTGAGCGACGAGCAGTACTTC
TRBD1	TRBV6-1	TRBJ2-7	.	CASGQGAGISYEQYF	TGTGCCAGTGGACAGGGGGCTGGGATTAGTTACGAGCAGTACTTC